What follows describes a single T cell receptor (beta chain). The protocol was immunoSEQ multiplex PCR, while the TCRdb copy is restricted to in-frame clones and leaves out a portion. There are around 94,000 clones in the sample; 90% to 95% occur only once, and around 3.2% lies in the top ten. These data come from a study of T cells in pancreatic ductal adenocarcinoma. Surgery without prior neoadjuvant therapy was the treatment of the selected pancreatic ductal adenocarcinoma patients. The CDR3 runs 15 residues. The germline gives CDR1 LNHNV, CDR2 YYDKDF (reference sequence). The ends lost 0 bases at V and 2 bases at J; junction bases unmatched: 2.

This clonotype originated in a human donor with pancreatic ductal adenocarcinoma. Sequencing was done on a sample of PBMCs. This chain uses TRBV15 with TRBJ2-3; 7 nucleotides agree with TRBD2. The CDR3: CATSREGLSTDTQYF. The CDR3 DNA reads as TGTGCCACCAGCAGAGAGGGACTATCCACAGATACGCAGTATTTT.